The 26 T cell receptor beta chains below were found in one sample sequenced in a study of blood T cell repertoires in COVID-19. The table came from immunoSEQ multiplex PCR; TCRdb's copy has only in-frame clones and leaves some out. The sample has 290,000 or so clones; around 84% are singletons. The material sequenced was peripheral blood. The source is a man in his 70s with acute or convalescent COVID-19.

The chain links TRBV19 to TRBJ1-4; 8 nucleotides match TRBD1. In germline, CDR1 is LNHDA, CDR2 SQIVND (reference sequence). V trimming: 9 bases; J trimming: 7 bases; junction bases outside the gene matches: 10. The CDR3 contains 14 residues. CDR3 region: CASQRWGTGEKLFF. The DNA of the CDR3 is TGTGCCAGCCAGAGGTGGGGGACAGGTGAAAAACTGTTTTTT.

The V call is TRBV18, the J call TRBJ1-1; D is unresolved. The CDR3 is 13 residues long. Trimming left V 4 bases short and J 4 bases short, with 10 bases between. Germline CDR1 reads KGHSH; CDR2 reads LQKENI. The DNA of the CDR3 is TGTGCCAGCTCACGGTTAGAGGGCACTGAAGCTTTCTTT. This translates into CASSRLEGTEAFF.

The chain joins TRBV13 to TRBJ2-5; 12 bases match TRBD2. The V gene end was trimmed by 2 bases and the J gene end by 3 bases; junction bases not matched to a gene: 4. Germline lookup yields CDR1 PRHDT and CDR2 FYEKMQ (reference sequence). This CDR3 spans 16 amino acids. CDR3 DNA: TGTGCCAGCAGCTTACTGACTAGCGGGAGAGAAGAGACCCAGTACTTC. Its translation is CASSLLTSGREETQYF. Looking up the rest from reference TRBV13 and TRBJ2-5 gives the full variable domain: AAGVIQSPRHLIKEKRETATLKCYPIPRHDTVYWYQQGPGQDPQFLISFYEKMQSDKGSIPDRFSAQQFSDYHSELNMSSLELGDSALYFCASSLLTSGREETQYFGPGTRLLVL.

The gene calls are TRBV5-1 and TRBJ1-2; D is undetermined. This CDR3 contains 13 residues. V gave up 4 bases and J gave up 0 bases, with 7 bases separating them. CDR1 is SGHRS, CDR2 YFSETQ, per germline. DNA for the CDR3: TGCGCCAGCAGCGACGGAGCTAACTATGGCTACACCTTC. As protein: CASSDGANYGYTF.

V is TRBV18 and J is TRBJ1-6; 7 nucleotides agree with TRBD1. The length of the CDR3 is 16 residues. Germline V gene sequence: CDR1 KGHSH, CDR2 LQKENI. The trim removed 3 bases at V and 7 bases at J, leaving 9 bases unmatched. The CDR3 sequence is CASSPLEGARNSPLHF. The DNA for the CDR3 is TGTGCCAGCTCACCTTTAGAGGGGGCAAGAAATTCACCCCTCCACTTT.

The chain is built from TRBV28 and TRBJ2-3; TRBD1 is a possible D gene (6 bases). The CDR3 is 13 residues long. From germline, CDR1 is MDHEN and CDR2 SYDVKM. Deletions cut 5 bases from V and 2 bases from J, with 8 bases between. This chain's CDR3 is CASSRDNTDTQYF. Written as DNA, the CDR3 is TGTGCCAGCAGTAGGGACAACACAGATACGCAGTATTTT.

The rearrangement links TRBV7-2 to TRBJ1-4, with 7 bases matching TRBD1. The germline CDR1 and CDR2 sequences are SGHTA and FQGNSA. Trimming at V came to 5 bases and at J to 6 bases, leaving 6 bases not matched to a gene. This CDR3 has 14 amino acids. This chain's CDR3 is CASSLGQRYEKLFF. The DNA for the CDR3 is TGTGCCAGCAGCCTGGGACAGCGGTATGAAAAACTGTTTTTT.

The chain links TRBV2 to TRBJ2-5, with 9 bases matching TRBD1. Germline assignment: CDR1 SNHLY and CDR2 FYNNEI. The CDR3 has 16 residues. V lost 6 bases to trimming and J lost 4 bases; unmatched junction nucleotides: 12. CDR3 sequence: CASRLGTGLMGETQYF. DNA for the CDR3: TGTGCCAGCAGATTGGGGACAGGGTTAATGGGAGAGACCCAGTACTTC.

The chain uses TRBV7-2 and TRBJ2-5, with TRBD2 matching over 8 bases. This CDR3 has 16 amino acids. Germline CDR1 reads SGHTA; CDR2 reads FQGNSA. V gave up 2 bases and J gave up 5 bases; unmatched junction bases: 10. For the CDR3, the DNA is TGTGCCAGCAGCTTAAGTAGCGGGACTAGTGGGGAGACCCAGTACTTC. Encoded protein: CASSLSSGTSGETQYF.

This chain uses TRBV7-2 with TRBJ2-1, with TRBD2 matching over 7 bases. This CDR3 has 15 residues. Germline trimming cut 4 bases from V and 0 bases from J; bases unmatched to any gene: 3. Germline V gene sequence: CDR1 SGHTA, CDR2 FQGNSA. CDR3 region: CASSYLAVSYNEQFF. Written as DNA, the CDR3 is TGTGCCAGCAGCTATCTAGCGGTCTCCTACAATGAGCAGTTCTTC. Using reference TRBV7-2 and TRBJ2-1 for the parts outside the CDR3, the full variable domain is GAGVSQSPSNKVTEKGKDVELRCDPISGHTALYWYRQSLGQGLEFLIYFQGNSAPDKSGLPSDRFSAERTGGSVSTLTIQRTQQEDSAVYLCASSYLAVSYNEQFFGPGTRLTVL.

A word on this clone: The sample has other DNA sequences that encode this CDR3 too. The J gene is TRBJ1-1, the V gene TRBV7-2; 8 positions agree with TRBD1. The CDR3 has 14 residues. Losses at the gene ends were 2 bases for V and 5 bases for J; bases not matched to a gene: 4. Germline values: CDR1 SGHTA, CDR2 FQGNSA. CDR3 protein: CASSLQGARTEAFF. CDR3 DNA sequence: TGTGCCAGCAGCTTACAGGGGGCGAGGACTGAAGCTTTCTTT.

The chain combines TRBV28 with TRBJ1-5, with 11 bases aligning to TRBD1. The CDR3 extends over 16 amino acids. Trimming removed 4 bases from V and 10 bases from J; junction bases left unmatched: 12. Looked up from germline, CDR1 is MDHEN and CDR2 is SYDVKM. The CDR3 is CASSSWTGGDLNPQHF. CDR3 nucleotide sequence: TGTGCCAGCAGTTCATGGACAGGGGGCGATCTCAATCCCCAGCATTTT.

This CDR3 is CASSPRGSNEKLFF. The CDR3 region has the DNA TGTGCCAGCAGCCCGAGGGGGTCGAATGAAAAACTGTTTTTT. This sequence joins TRBV7-9 and TRBJ1-4, with D possibly TRBD1 on 6 matching bases. The V gene lost 5 bases and the J gene lost 5 bases, with 12 bases spanning the gap. This CDR3 is 14 amino acids long. Germline assignment: CDR1 SEHNR and CDR2 FQNEAQ (reference sequence).

This clone was detected only once. V gene TRBV5-8 combines with J gene TRBJ2-5; 11 bases are a match to TRBD2. The CDR3 is made up of 13 amino acids. V gave up 5 bases and J gave up 5 bases; unmatched junction bases: 2. Germline V CDR1 and CDR2: SGHTS, YDEGEE. The CDR3 spells CASRLAGAETQYF. The CDR3, as DNA: TGTGCCAGCAGACTAGCGGGAGCGGAGACCCAGTACTTC.

This sequence joins TRBV7-6 and TRBJ2-7; tentatively, D is TRBD2 (5 bases). V was clipped by 3 bases and J by 2 bases, with 17 bases between them. This CDR3 region has 16 residues. The germline gives CDR1 SGHVS, CDR2 FNYEAQ. The CDR3 nucleotides read TGTGCCAGCAGCTTGGTTGGGAGCGAGCCCACCTACGAGCAGTACTTC. Translated, it gives CASSLVGSEPTYEQYF.

The CDR3: CASSGRDRAWFF. CDR3 nucleotides: TGTGCCAGCAGCGGGAGGGACAGGGCATGGTTCTTC. The chain links TRBV11-2 to TRBJ2-1, with 9 bases that match TRBD1. The CDR3 runs 12 residues. V lost 5 bases to trimming and J lost 15 bases; unmatched junction nucleotides: 8. The germline gives CDR1 SGHAT, CDR2 FQNNGV.

This clone was seen a single time. The chain links TRBV10-3 to TRBJ1-5; D not certain. This CDR3 spans 14 amino acids. Trimming took 4 bases from V and 1 from J, leaving 8 bases between them. Germline lookup yields CDR1 ENHRY and CDR2 SYGVKD. The chain's CDR3 is CAISGGRSNQPQHF. DNA for the CDR3: TGTGCCATCAGTGGCGGGAGGAGCAATCAGCCCCAGCATTTT.

The chain employs TRBV27 and TRBJ1-6; D ambiguous. The V end was cut by 2 bases, the J end by 3 bases, with 14 bases between. The CDR3 sequence is 17 residues long. Germline CDR1 MNHEY, CDR2 SMNVEV (reference sequence). As DNA, the CDR3 is TGTGCCAGCAGTTTAAAACTAGTCAGGAACTATAATTCACCCCTCCACTTT. This gives the protein CASSLKLVRNYNSPLHF.

In its sample, this clone was seen many times. V gene TRBV7-9 combines with J gene TRBJ2-1; 9 nucleotides line up with TRBD1. V trimming: 4 bases; J trimming: 8 bases; junction bases outside the gene matches: 15. The CDR3 loop spans 17 amino acids. Germline values: CDR1 SEHNR, CDR2 FQNEAQ (reference sequence). The CDR3 coding sequence is TGTGCCAGCAGCTCAACCCCCCCGGGACAGGGTGTCCATGAGCAGTTCTTC. Its protein is CASSSTPPGQGVHEQFF. Drawing the rest from reference TRBV7-9 and TRBJ2-1, the complete variable domain is DTGVSQNPRHKITKRGQNVTFRCDPISEHNRLYWYRQTLGQGPEFLTYFQNEAQLEKSRLLSDRFSAERPKGSFSTLEIQRTEQGDSAMYLCASSSTPPGQGVHEQFFGPGTRLTVL.

The genes are TRBV10-3 and TRBJ2-2; 8 positions match TRBD1. CDR3 length equals 15 residues. V shed 9 bases, J shed 1 base, and the junction held 7 bases outside the gene matches. Germline CDR1 and CDR2: ENHRY and SYGVKD. CDR3 DNA sequence: TGTGCCATGGCAGGGGGCAGGGGGAACACCGGGGAGCTGTTTTTT. As protein: CAMAGGRGNTGELFF.

The CDR3 bases are TGTGCCAGCACCGGAGTAGCGGGTACCAATGAGCAGTTCTTC. Its protein product is CASTGVAGTNEQFF. J is TRBJ2-1 and V is TRBV2, with 7 bases matching TRBD2. The ends lost 7 bases at V and 6 bases at J; junction bases unmatched: 9. The CDR3 length is 14 residues. Germline CDR1 is SNHLY and CDR2 is FYNNEI.

The V and J genes are TRBV2 and TRBJ2-3, with TRBD1 identical over 10 bases. Germline loops: CDR1 SNHLY, CDR2 FYNNEI. The CDR3 totals 15 residues. J gave up 1 base and V 5 bases, and 3 bases lay outside the gene matches. The CDR3 coding sequence is TGTGCCAGCAGTTTAGGGACAGGGGGCACAGATACGCAGTATTTT. As protein: CASSLGTGGTDTQYF. The whole variable domain, filled in from reference TRBV2 and TRBJ2-3, reads EPEVTQTPSHQVTQMGQEVILRCVPISNHLYFYWYRQILGQKVEFLVSFYNNEISEKSEIFDDQFSVERPDGSNFTLKIRSTKLEDSAMYFCASSLGTGGTDTQYFGPGTRLTVL.

This chain links TRBV29-1 with TRBJ1-5; 7 bases agree with TRBD1. V was pared by 4 bases and J by 4 bases, with 7 bases of the junction left unmatched. This CDR3 is built from 14 residues. Germline V lookup: CDR1 SQVTM, CDR2 ANQGSEA. The CDR3 loop reads CSVALGTANQPQHF. CDR3 DNA sequence: TGCAGCGTTGCCCTCGGGACAGCAAATCAGCCCCAGCATTTT.

The V gene is TRBV27, the J gene TRBJ2-7; D perhaps matches TRBD1 (6 bases). CDR1 is MNHEY and CDR2 is SMNVEV in the germline V gene (reference sequence). V was cut by 2 bases and J by 3 bases, with 17 bases left in between. This CDR3 comprises 16 residues. CDR3 DNA: TGTGCCAGCAGTTTACACATACAGGGTACTGGCTACGAGCAGTACTTC. Residues: CASSLHIQGTGYEQYF.

The chain recombines TRBV7-2 with TRBJ2-3, with 8 bases identical to TRBD2. After removal of 7 bases from V and 0 bases from J, the junction contained 6 bases not matched to a gene. The CDR3 is 15 residues long. The germline gives CDR1 SGHTA, CDR2 FQGNSA. CDR3 nucleotide sequence: TGTGCCAGCACCGACGGGGGGGCTAGCACAGATACGCAGTATTTT. Translating gives CASTDGGASTDTQYF.

The chain recombines TRBV5-1 with TRBJ1-6, with 10 bases matching TRBD1. The CDR3 covers 16 residues. Germline assignment: CDR1 SGHRS and CDR2 YFSETQ. Trimming removed 2 bases from V and 7 bases from J; junction bases left unmatched: 6. The CDR3 DNA follows: TGCGCCAGCAGCTTACCCCCGGGACAGGGGAATTCACCCCTCCACTTT. The encoded protein is CASSLPPGQGNSPLHF.